The 8 T cell receptor beta chains in this list originate from one sample, sequenced in a study of Ad26.COV2.S vaccination and SARS-CoV-2 variants. Treatment defined: some 19 received Ad26.COV2.S at low or high dose, single or two shots; 5 received placebo; per-sample allocation not given. Each sample was drawn 63 days after the first injection (of vaccine or placebo). Measured with immunoSEQ multiplex PCR; TCRdb has only the in-frame clones, and not every one. This repertoire shows about 680,000 clones, around 92% found once; its top ten account for approximately 1.5%. The sample was peripheral blood, taken in a trial of Ad26.COV2.S vaccine versus placebo. The receptor source for this set is a person aged 18 to 59 who received the Ad26.COV2.S COVID-19 vaccine or a placebo.

CDR3 in amino acids: CASRSIGNEQFF. As DNA, the CDR3 is TGTGCCAGCAGGTCAATTGGTAATGAGCAGTTCTTC. This sequence joins TRBV7-9 and TRBJ2-1; no reliable D call. Per the germline V gene, CDR1 is SEHNR and CDR2 is FQNEAQ (reference sequence). Between the trimmed V and J ends, which lost 6 bases and 7 bases, there was a span of 10 bases. This CDR3 has 12 residues.

This CDR3 is CASSIFRNTGELFF. The CDR3 DNA sequence: TGTGCCAGTAGTATATTTCGGAACACCGGGGAGCTGTTTTTT. V usage is TRBV19 and J usage is TRBJ2-2; no clear D. CDR3 length: 14 residues. CDR1 is LNHDA, CDR2 SQIVND, per germline (reference sequence). Trimming shortened V by 2 bases and J by 1 base, and 5 bases separated the two germline ends.

V gene TRBV11-2 combines with J gene TRBJ1-6, with D hard to call. Deletions cut 0 bases from V and 3 bases from J, with 6 bases between. The CDR3 spans 15 residues. The germline gives CDR1 SGHAT, CDR2 FQNNGV. CDR3 sequence (DNA): TGTGCCAGCAGCTTAGATTGGCTCTATAATTCACCCCTCCACTTT. Translated: CASSLDWLYNSPLHF.

The rearrangement joins TRBV30 to TRBJ2-5; D remains ambiguous. Trimming left V 5 bases short and J 7 bases short, with 14 bases between. Germline loops: CDR1 GTSNPN, CDR2 SVGIG (reference sequence). The CDR3 sequence is 12 residues long. DNA of the CDR3: TGTGCCTGGGGCCTGCCGAGTGGGACCCAGTACTTC. This translates into CAWGLPSGTQYF.

This clone was seen once. This chain links TRBV28 with TRBJ2-1, with a possible D match to TRBD2 (6 bases). This CDR3 contains 17 residues. Germline V gene sequence: CDR1 MDHEN, CDR2 SYDVKM. V lost 4 bases and J lost 5, with 21 bases in between. The CDR3 coding sequence is TGTGCCAGCAGTTCCCTTCTCTCGGGACTTCTTAACAATGAGCAGTTCTTC. Protein: CASSSLLSGLLNNEQFF.

The V and J genes are TRBV7-9 and TRBJ2-1; possible D gene TRBD2, 5 bases. The CDR3 totals 12 residues. With 2 bases removed from V and 10 bases from J, the gap between germline ends came to 9 bases. Germline V gives CDR1 SEHNR, CDR2 FQNEAQ (reference sequence). CDR3 amino acids: CASSLSSIEQFF. CDR3 in DNA: TGTGCCAGCAGCTTATCTAGCATCGAGCAGTTCTTC. The full variable domain, its missing parts supplied by reference TRBV7-9 and TRBJ2-1, is DTGVSQNPRHKITKRGQNVTFRCDPISEHNRLYWYRQTLGQGPEFLTYFQNEAQLEKSRLLSDRFSAERPKGSFSTLEIQRTEQGDSAMYLCASSLSSIEQFFGPGTRLTVL.

This chain connects TRBV9 to TRBJ1-2; possible D gene TRBD1, 6 bases. This CDR3 has 15 amino acids. Germline V gene sequence: CDR1 SGDLS, CDR2 YYNGEE. Trimming cost V 3 bases and J 1 base, with 13 bases left between them. The CDR3 loop reads CASSAGQHLNYGYTF. The CDR3 DNA follows: TGTGCCAGCAGCGCAGGACAGCACCTTAACTATGGCTACACCTTC.

The chain couples TRBV12-3 or TRBV12-4 to TRBJ1-2; no definite D call. V lost 8 bases to trimming and J lost 4 bases, with 11 bases between them. The CDR3 extends over 12 amino acids. CDR3 amino acids: CASGESTYGYTF. CDR3 coding DNA: TGTGCCAGCGGTGAATCCACCTATGGCTACACCTTC.